This T cell receptor beta chain came from a study of T cell responses to AZD1222 COVID-19 vaccine. Findings and limits, study-wide: Seropositive status at baseline applied to only five to seven AZD1222 recipients.

Produced via immunoSEQ multiplex PCR; TCRdb's table is partial and in-frame only. The sample lists approximately 100,000 clones; 75% to 90% were seen once. Notes on this clone: No antigen is known for it.

Sequenced here: peripheral blood, sampled on day 0 of AZD1222 vaccination. The origin of this receptor is an adult in good health.

The CDR3 sequence: CASSLVGRNTGELFF. Written as DNA, the CDR3 is TGTGCCAGCAGCTTAGTGGGGCGGAACACCGGGGAGCTGTTTTTT. V and J are TRBV7-2 and TRBJ2-2, with D possibly TRBD1 on 5 matching bases. The V gene lost 1 base and the J gene lost 1 base, with 7 bases spanning the gap. Germline CDR1 and CDR2: SGHTA and FQGNSA. The CDR3 has 15 amino acids.